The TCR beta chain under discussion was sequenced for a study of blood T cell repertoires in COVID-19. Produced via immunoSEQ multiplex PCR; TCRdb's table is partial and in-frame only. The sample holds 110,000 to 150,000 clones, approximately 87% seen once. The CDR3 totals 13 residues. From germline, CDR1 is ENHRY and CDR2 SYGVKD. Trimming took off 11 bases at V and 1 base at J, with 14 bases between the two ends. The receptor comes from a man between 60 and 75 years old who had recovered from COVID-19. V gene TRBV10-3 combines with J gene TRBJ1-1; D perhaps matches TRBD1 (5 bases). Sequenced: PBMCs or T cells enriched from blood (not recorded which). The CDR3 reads CAGVGATNTEAFF. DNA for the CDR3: TGTGCCGGCGTAGGGGCAACGAACACTGAAGCTTTCTTT.